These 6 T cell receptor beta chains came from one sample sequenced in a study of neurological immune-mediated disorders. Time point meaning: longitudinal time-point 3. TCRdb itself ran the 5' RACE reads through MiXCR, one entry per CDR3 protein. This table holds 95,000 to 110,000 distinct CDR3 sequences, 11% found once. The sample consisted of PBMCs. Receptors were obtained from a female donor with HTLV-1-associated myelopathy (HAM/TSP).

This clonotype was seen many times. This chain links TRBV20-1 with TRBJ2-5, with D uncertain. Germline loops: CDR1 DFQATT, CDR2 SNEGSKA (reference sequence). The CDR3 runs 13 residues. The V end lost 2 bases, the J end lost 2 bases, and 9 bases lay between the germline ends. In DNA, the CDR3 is TGCAGTGCTAGAAGGACCCTACAAGAGACCCAGTACTTC. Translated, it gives CSARRTLQETQYF.

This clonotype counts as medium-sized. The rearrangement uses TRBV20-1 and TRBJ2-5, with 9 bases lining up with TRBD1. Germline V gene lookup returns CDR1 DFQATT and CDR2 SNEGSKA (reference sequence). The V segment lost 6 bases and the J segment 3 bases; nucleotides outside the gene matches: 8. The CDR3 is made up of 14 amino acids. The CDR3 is CSAGGTGRKETQYF. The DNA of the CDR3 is TGCAGTGCCGGAGGGACAGGGCGAAAAGAGACCCAGTACTTC.

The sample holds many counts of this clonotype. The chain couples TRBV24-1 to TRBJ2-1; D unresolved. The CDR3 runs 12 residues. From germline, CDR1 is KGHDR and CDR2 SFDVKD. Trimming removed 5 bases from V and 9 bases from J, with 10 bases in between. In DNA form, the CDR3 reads TGTGCCACCAGTGTCGGGCGAGGTGAGCAGTTCTTC. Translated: CATSVGRGEQFF.

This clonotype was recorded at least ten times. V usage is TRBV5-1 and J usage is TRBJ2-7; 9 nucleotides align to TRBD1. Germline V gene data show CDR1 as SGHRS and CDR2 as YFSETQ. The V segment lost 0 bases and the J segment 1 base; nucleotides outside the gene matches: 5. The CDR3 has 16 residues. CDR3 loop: CASSLGGTGSSYEQYF. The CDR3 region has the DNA TGCGCCAGCAGCTTGGGAGGGACAGGGAGTTCCTACGAGCAGTACTTC. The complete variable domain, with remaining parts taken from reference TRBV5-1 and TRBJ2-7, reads KAGVTQTPRYLIKTRGQQVTLSCSPISGHRSVSWYQQTPGQGLQFLFEYFSETQRNKGNFPGRFSGRQFSNSRSEMNVSTLELGDSALYLCASSLGGTGSSYEQYFGPGTRLTVT.

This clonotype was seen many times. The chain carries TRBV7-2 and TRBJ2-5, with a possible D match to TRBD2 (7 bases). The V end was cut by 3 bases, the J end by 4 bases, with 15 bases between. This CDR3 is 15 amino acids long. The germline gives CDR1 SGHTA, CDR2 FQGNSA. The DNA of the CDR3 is TGTGCCAGCAGCTTGACTAGGGGGGGCCCAGAGACCCAGTACTTC. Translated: CASSLTRGGPETQYF.

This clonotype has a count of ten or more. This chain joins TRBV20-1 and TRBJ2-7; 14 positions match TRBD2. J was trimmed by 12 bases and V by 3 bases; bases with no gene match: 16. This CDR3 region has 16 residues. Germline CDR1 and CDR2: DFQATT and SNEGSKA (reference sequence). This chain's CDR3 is CSASTGLAGAALGRYF. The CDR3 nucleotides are TGCAGTGCTAGTACGGGACTAGCGGGGGCCGCCCTCGGGCGGTACTTC.